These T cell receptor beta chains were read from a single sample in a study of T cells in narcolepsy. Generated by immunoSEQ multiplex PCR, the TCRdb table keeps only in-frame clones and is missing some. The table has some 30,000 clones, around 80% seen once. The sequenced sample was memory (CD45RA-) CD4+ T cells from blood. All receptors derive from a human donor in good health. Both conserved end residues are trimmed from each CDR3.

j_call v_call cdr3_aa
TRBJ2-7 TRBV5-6 ASSSGGWRYEQY
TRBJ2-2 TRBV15 ATSRALGTHTGELF
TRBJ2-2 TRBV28 ASSSSTGQGVTGELF
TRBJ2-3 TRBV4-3 ASSQRLAKSTDTQY
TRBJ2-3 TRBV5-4 ASSRPTSDAQY
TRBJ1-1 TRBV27 ASSLTGPLGVNTEAF
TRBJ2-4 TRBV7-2 ASSWDLKNIQY
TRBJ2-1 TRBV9 ASSPSSEGRGNEQF
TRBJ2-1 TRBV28 ASRRFPGLEVNNNEQF
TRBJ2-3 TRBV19 ASSIYDRTDTQY
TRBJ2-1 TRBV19 ASKIDKDNEQF
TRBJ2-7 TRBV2 ASRGDWAGAQLTYEQY
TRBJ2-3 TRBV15 ATSRDWLAGRDTQY
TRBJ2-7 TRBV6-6 ASSYSIFTYEQY
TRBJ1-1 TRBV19 ASSMVGKGIPEAF
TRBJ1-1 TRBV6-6 ASSYSLSNTEAF
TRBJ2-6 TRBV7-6 ASSYIFESTKSGQRPD
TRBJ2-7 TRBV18 ASSPARGLAAYEQY
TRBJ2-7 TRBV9 ASSRGQDISYEQY
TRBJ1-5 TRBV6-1 ASSDRTYSNQPQH
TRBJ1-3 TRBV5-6 ASSSGLEGTGNTIY
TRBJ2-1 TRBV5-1 ASSLEGQGLGNEQF
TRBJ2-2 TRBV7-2 ASSLGSRGELF
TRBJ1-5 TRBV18 ASSPGSNQPQH
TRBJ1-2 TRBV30 AFGQGYGYT
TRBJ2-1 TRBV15 ATSRDIRGNEQF
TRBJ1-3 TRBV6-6 ASSYSEGGGNTIY
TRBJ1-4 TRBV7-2 ASSLPGQGNEKLF
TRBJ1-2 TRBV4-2 ASSQGGRDNYGYT
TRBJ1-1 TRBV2 ADRQENTEAF
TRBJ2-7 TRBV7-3 ASSLVQNGEQY
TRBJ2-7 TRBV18 ASLTQGQAKQY
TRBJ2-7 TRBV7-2 ASSQEGLVIGEQY
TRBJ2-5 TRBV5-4 ASSPRPEETQY
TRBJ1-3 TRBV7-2 ASSRGPDSSGNTIY
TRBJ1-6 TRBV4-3 ASSLARWENSPLH
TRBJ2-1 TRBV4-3 ASSQAGTSGCNEQF
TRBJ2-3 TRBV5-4 ASSLARGGGHNTDTQY
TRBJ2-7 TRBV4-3 ASSQVLGIEQY
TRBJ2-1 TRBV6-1 ASSEAGGYNEQF
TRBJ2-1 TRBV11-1 ASGLRTGQYNEQF